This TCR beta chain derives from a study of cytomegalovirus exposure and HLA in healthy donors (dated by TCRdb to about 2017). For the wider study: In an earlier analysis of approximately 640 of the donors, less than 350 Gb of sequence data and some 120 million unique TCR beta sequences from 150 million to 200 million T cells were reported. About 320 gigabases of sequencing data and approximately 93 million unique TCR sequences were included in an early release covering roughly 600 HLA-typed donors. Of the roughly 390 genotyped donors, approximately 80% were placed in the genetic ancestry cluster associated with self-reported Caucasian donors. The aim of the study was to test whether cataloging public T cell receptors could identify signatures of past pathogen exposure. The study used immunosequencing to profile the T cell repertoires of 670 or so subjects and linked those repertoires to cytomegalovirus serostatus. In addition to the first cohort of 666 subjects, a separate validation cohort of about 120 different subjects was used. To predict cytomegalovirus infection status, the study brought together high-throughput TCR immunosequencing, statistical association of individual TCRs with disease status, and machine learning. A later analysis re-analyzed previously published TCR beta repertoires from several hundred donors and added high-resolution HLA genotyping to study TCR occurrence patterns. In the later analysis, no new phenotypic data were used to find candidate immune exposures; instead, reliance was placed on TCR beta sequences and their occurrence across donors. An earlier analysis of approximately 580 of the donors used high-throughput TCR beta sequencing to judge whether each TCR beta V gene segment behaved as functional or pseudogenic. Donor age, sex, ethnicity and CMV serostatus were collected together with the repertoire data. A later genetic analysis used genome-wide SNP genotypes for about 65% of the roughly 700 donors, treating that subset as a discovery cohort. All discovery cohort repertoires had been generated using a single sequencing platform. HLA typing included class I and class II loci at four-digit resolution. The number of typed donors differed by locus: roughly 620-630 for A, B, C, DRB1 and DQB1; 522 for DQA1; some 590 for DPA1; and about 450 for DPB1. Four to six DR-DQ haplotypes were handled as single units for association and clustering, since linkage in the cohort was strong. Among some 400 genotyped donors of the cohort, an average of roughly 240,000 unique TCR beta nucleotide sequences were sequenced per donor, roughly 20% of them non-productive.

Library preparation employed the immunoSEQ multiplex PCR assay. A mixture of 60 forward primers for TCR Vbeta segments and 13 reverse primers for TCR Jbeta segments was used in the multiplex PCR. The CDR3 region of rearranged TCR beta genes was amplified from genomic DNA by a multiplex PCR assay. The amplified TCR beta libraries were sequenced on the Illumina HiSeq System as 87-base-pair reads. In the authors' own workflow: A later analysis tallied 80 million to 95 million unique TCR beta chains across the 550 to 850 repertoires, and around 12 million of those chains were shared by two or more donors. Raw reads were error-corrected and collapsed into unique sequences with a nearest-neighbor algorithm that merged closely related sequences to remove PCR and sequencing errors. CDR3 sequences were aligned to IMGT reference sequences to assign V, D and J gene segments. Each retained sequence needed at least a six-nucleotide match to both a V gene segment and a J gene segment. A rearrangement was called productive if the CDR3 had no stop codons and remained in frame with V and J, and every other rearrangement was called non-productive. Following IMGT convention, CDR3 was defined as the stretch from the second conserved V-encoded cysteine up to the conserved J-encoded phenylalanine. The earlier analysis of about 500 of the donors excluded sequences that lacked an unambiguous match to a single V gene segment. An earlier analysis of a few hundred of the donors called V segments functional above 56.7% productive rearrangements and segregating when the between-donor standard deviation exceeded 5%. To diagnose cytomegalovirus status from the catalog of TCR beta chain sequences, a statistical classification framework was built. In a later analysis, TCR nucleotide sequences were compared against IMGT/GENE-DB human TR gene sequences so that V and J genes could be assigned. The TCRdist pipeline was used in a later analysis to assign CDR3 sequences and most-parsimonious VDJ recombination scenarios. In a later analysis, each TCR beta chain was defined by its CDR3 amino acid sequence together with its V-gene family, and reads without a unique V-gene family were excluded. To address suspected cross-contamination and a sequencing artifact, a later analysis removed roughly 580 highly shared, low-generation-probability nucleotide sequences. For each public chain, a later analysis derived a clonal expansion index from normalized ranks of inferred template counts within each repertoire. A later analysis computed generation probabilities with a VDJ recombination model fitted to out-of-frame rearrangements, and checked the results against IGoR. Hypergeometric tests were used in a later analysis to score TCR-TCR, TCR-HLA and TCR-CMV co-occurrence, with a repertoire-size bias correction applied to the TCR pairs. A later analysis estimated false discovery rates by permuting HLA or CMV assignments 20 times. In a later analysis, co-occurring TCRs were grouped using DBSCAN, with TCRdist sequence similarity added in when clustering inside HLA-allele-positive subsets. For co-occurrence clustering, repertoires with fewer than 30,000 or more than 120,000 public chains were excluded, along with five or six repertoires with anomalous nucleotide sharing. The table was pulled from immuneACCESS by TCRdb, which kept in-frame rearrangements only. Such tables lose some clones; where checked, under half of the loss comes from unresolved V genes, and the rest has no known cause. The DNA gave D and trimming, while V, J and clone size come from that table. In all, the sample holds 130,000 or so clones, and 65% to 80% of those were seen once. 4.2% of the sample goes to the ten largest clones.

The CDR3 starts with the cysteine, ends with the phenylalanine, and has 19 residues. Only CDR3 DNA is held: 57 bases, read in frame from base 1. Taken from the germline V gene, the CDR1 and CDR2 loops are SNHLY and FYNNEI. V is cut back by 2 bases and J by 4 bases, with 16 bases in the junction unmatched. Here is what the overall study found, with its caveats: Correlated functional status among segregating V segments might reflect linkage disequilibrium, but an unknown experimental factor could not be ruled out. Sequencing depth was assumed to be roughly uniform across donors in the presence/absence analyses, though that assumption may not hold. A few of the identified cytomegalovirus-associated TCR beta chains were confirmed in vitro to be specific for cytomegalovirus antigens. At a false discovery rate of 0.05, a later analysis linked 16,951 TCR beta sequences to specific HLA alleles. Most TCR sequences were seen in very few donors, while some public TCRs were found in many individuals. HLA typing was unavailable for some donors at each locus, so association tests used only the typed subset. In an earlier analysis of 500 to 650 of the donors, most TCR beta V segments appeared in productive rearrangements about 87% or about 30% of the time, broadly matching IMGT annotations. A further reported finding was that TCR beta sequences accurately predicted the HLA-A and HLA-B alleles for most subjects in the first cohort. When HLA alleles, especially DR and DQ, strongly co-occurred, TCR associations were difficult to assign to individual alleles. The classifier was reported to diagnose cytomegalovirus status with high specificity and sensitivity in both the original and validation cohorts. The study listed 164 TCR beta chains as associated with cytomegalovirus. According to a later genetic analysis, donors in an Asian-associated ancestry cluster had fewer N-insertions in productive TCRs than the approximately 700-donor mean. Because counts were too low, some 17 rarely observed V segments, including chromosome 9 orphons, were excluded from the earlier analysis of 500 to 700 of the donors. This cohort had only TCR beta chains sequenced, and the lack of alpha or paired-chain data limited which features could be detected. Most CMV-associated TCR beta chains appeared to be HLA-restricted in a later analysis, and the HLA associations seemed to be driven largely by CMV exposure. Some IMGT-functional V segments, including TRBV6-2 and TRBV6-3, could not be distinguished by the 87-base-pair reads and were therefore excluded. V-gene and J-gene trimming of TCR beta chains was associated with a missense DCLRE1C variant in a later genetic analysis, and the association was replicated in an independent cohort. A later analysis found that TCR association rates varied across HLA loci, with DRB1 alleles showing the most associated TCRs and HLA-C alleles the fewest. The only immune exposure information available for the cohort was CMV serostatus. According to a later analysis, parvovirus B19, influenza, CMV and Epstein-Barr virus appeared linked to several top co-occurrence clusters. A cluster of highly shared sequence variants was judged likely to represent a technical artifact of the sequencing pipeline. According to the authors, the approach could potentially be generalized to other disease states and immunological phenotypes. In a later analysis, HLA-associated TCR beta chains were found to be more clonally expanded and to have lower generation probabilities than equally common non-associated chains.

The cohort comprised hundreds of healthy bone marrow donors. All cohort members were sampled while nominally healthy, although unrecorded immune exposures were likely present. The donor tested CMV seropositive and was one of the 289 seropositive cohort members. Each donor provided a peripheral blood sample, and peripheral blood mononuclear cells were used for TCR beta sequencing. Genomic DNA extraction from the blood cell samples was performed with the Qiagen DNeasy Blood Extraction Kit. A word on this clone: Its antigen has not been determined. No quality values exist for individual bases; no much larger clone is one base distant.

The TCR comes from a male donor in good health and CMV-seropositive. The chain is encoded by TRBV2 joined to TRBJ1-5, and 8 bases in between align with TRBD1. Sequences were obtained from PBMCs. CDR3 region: CASSELLRARGRENQPQHF. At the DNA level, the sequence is TGTGCCAGCAGTGAACTGCTTAGGGCCAGGGGGCGGGAAAATCAGCCCCAGCATTTT.